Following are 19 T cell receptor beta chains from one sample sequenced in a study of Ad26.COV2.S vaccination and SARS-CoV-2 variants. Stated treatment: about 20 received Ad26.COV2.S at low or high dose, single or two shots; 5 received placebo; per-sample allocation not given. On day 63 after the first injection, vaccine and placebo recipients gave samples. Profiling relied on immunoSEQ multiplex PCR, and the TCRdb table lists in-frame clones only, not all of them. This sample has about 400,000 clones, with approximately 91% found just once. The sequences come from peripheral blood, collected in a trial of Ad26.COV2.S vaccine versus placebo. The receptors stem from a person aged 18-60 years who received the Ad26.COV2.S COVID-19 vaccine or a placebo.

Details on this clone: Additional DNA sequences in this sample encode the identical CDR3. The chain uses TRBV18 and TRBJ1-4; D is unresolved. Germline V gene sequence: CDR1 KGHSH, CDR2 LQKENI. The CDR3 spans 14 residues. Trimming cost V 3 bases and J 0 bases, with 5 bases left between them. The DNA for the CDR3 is TGTGCCAGCTCACCCTCAGCAACTAATGAAAAACTGTTTTTT. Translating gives CASSPSATNEKLFF.

CDR3 nucleotides: TGTGCCAGCAGTGATGGGACCAGCGAGAACACCGGGGAGCTGTTTTTT. It yields the protein CASSDGTSENTGELFF. The V call is TRBV6-1, the J call TRBJ2-2; D is possibly TRBD1 or TRBD2 (5 bases each). The CDR3 is 16 residues long. The V gene lost 3 bases and the J gene lost 1 base, with 12 bases spanning the gap. Looked up from germline, CDR1 is MNHNS and CDR2 is SASEGT.

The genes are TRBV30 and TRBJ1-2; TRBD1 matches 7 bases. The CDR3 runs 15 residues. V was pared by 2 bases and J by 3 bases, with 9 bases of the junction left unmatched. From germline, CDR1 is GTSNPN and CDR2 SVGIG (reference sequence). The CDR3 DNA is TGTGCCTGGAGTCCGGGCCCCGGGACAGACTATGGCTACACCTTC. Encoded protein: CAWSPGPGTDYGYTF.

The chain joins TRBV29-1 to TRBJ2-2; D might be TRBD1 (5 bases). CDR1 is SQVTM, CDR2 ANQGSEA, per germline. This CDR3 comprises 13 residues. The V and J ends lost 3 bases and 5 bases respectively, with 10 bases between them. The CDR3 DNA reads TGCAGCGTTGACCCAGGGCGGACCGGGGAGCTGTTTTTT. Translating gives CSVDPGRTGELFF.

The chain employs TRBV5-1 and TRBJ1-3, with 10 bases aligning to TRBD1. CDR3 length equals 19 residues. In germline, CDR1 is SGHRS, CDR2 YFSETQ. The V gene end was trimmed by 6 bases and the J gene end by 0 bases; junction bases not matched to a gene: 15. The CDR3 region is CASKLVPWTGGLSGNTIYF. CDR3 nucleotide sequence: TGCGCCAGCAAACTAGTACCATGGACAGGGGGGCTCTCTGGAAACACCATATATTTT. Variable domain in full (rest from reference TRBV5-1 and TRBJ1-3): KAGVTQTPRYLIKTRGQQVTLSCSPISGHRSVSWYQQTPGQGLQFLFEYFSETQRNKGNFPGRFSGRQFSNSRSEMNVSTLELGDSALYLCASKLVPWTGGLSGNTIYFGEGSWLTVV.

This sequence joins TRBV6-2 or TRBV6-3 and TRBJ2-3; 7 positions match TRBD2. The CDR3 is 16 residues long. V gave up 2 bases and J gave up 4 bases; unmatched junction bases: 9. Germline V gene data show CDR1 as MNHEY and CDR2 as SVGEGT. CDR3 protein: CASSYVAGEFADTQYF. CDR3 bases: TGTGCCAGCAGTTACGTGGCGGGGGAATTTGCAGATACGCAGTATTTT.

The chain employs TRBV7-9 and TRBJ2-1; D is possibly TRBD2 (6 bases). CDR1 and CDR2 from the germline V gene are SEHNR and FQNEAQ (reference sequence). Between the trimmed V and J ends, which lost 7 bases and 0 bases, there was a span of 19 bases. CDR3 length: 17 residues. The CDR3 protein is CASKGRWRGSSYNEQFF. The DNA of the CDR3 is TGTGCCAGCAAGGGGCGCTGGCGGGGAAGCTCCTACAATGAGCAGTTCTTC. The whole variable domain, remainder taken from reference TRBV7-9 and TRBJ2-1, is DTGVSQNPRHKITKRGQNVTFRCDPISEHNRLYWYRQTLGQGPEFLTYFQNEAQLEKSRLLSDRFSAERPKGSFSTLEIQRTEQGDSAMYLCASKGRWRGSSYNEQFFGPGTRLTVL.

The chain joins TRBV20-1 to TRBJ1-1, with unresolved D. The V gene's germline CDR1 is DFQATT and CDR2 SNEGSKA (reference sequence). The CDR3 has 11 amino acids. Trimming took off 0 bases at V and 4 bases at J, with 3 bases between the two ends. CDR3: CSARESTEAFF. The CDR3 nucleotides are TGCAGTGCTAGAGAGAGCACTGAAGCTTTCTTT.

As DNA, the CDR3 is TGTGCCAGCAGCGGGTGGGAGACCCAGTACTTC. It specifies CASSGWETQYF. V usage is TRBV5-6 and J usage is TRBJ2-5; D is uncertain. This CDR3 is 11 amino acids long. Trimming left V 4 bases short and J 5 bases short, with 6 bases between. Per germline, CDR1 SGHDT and CDR2 YYEEEE.

CDR3 region: CASGTGTAYGYTF. The CDR3 region has the DNA TGTGCTAGTGGCACAGGGACAGCCTATGGCTACACCTTC. The chain recombines TRBV12-5 with TRBJ1-2, with TRBD1 matching over 7 bases. Germline trimming cut 6 bases from V and 4 bases from J; bases unmatched to any gene: 5. This CDR3 region has 13 residues. The germline CDR1 and CDR2 sequences are LGHNT and FRNRAP. Full variable domain (outside the CDR3, taken from reference TRBV12-5 and TRBJ1-2): DARVTQTPRHKVTEMGQEVTMRCQPILGHNTVFWYRQTMMQGLELLAYFRNRAPLDDSGMPKDRFSAEMPDATLATLKIQPSEPRDSAVYFCASGTGTAYGYTFGSGTRLTVV.

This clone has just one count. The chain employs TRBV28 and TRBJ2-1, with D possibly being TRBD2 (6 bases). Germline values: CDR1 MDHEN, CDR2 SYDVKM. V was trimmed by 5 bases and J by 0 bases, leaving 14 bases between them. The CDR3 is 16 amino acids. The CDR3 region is CASSGYGSPSYNEQFF. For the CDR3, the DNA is TGTGCCAGCAGTGGATACGGGAGCCCCTCCTACAATGAGCAGTTCTTC.

As DNA, the CDR3 is TGTGCCAGCAGTGGGCAGTACACTGAAGCTTTCTTT. This sequence encodes CASSGQYTEAFF. This chain connects TRBV11-2 to TRBJ1-1; D ambiguous. CDR1 SGHAT and CDR2 FQNNGV come from the germline V gene. This CDR3 spans 12 amino acids. V lost 6 bases to trimming and J lost 3 bases, with 8 bases between them.

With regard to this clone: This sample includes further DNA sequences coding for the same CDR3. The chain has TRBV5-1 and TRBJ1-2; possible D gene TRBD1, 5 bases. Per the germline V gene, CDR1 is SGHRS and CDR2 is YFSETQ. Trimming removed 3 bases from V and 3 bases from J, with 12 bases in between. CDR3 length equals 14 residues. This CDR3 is CASSYSTGDYGYTF. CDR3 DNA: TGCGCCAGCAGCTACTCAACAGGCGACTATGGCTACACCTTC.

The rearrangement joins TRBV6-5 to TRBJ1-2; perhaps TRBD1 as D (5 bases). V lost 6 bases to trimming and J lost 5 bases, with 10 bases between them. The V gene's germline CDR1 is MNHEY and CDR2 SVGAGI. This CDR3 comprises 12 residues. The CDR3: CASSPGGYGYTF. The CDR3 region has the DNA TGTGCCAGCAGCCCGGGGGGTTATGGCTACACCTTC.

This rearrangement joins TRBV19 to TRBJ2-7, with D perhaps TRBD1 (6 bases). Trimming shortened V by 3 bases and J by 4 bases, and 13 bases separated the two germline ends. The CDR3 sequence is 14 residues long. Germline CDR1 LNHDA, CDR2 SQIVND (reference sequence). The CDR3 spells CASSIRQGTYEQYF. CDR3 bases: TGTGCCAGTAGTATTAGGCAGGGGACATACGAGCAGTACTTC. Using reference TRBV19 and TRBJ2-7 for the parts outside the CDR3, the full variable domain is DGGITQSPKYLFRKEGQNVTLSCEQNLNHDAMYWYRQDPGQGLRLIYYSQIVNDFQKGDIAEGYSVSREKKESFPLTVTSAQKNPTAFYLCASSIRQGTYEQYFGPGTRLTVT.

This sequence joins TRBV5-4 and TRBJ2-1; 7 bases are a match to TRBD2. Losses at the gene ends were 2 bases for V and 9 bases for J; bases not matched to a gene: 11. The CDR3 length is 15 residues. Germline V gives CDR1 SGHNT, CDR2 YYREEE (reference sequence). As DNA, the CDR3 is TGTGCCAGCAGCTTTGGGAGGGGCGAAAACCGTGAGCAGTTCTTC. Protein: CASSFGRGENREQFF.

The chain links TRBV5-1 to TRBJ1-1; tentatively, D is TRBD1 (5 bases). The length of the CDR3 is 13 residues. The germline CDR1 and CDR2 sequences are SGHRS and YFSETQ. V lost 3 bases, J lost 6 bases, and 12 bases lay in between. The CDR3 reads CASSSGLKPEAFF. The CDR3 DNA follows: TGCGCCAGCAGCTCGGGACTGAAACCTGAAGCTTTCTTT.

CDR3 loop: CASSLQGAYNSPLHF. CDR3 bases: TGTGCCAGCAGCTTGCAGGGTGCCTATAATTCACCCCTCCACTTT. The chain links TRBV5-4 to TRBJ1-6; a possible D gene is TRBD1 (5 bases). The CDR3 loop spans 15 amino acids. Per the germline V gene, CDR1 is SGHNT and CDR2 is YYREEE (reference sequence). Trimming shortened V by 1 base and J by 2 bases, and 7 bases separated the two germline ends.

The CDR3 is CASRSEHLNTEAFF. As DNA, the CDR3 is TGTGCCAGTAGGTCAGAGCATTTGAACACTGAAGCTTTCTTT. The V gene is TRBV19, the J gene TRBJ1-1; D gene uncertain. Germline V CDR1 and CDR2: LNHDA, SQIVND (reference sequence). Trimming cost V 6 bases and J 0 bases, with 11 bases left between them. This CDR3 is built from 14 residues.